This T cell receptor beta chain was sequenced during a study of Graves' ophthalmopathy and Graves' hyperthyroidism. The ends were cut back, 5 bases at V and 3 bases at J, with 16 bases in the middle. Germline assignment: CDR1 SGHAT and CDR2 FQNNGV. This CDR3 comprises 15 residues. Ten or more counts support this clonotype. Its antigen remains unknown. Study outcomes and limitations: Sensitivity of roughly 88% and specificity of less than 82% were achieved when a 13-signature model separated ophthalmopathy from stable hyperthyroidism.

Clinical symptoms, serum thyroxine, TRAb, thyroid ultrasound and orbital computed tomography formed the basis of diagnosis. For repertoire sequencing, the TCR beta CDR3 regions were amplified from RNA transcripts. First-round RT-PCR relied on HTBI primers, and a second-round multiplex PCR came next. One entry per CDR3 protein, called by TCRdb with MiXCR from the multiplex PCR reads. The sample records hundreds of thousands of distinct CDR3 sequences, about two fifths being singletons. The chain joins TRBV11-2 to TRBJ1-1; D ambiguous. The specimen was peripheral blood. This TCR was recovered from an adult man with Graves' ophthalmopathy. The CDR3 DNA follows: TGTGCCAGCAGCCCAAACGGGAGACCGTACACTGAAGCTTTCTTT. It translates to CASSPNGRPYTEAFF.